One and the same sample provided the 13 T cell receptor beta chains below, sequenced in a study of T cell repertoires in cytomegalovirus infection. MiXCR, run by TCRdb on the reads, gives a single entry per CDR3 protein. Of 350,000 to 450,000 distinct CDR3 sequences in the sample, over 15% were seen once. Sequencing was done on a sample of PBMCs. These receptors all come from a human donor in good health (CMV status not recorded). Some clones in this sample may be carry-over from other donors' samples.

There are a few counts of this clonotype. The V gene is TRBV7-6, the J gene TRBJ2-5; no definite D call. The germline V and J ends were trimmed by 4 bases and 5 bases, with 11 bases remaining between them. Per the germline V gene, CDR1 is SGHVS and CDR2 is FNYEAQ. This CDR3 is 13 amino acids long. CDR3 DNA sequence: TGTGCCAGCAGCTCCCGACCCAGGGAGACCCAGTACTTC. Protein: CASSSRPRETQYF. Together with reference TRBV7-6 and TRBJ2-5, the CDR3 gives the full variable domain: GAGVSQSPRYKVTKRGQDVALRCDPISGHVSLYWYRQALGQGPEFLTYFNYEAQQDKSGLPNDRFSAERPEGSISTLTIQRTEQRDSAMYRCASSSRPRETQYFGPGTRLLVL.

This clonotype was seen many times. The chain recombines TRBV12-3 or TRBV12-4 with TRBJ1-5; D possibly corresponds to TRBD1 (6 bases). The germline V and J ends were trimmed by 6 bases and 4 bases, with 10 bases remaining between them. CDR3 length: 13 amino acids. CDR3 sequence: CASRTGINQPQHF. As DNA, the CDR3 is TGTGCCAGCAGAACAGGGATAAATCAGCCCCAGCATTTT.

The rearrangement links TRBV4-1 to TRBJ1-2; D unclear. V was clipped by 1 base and J by 5 bases, with 8 bases between them. Germline CDR1 MGHRA, CDR2 YSYEKL. The CDR3 covers 13 residues. In nucleotides, the CDR3 is TGCGCCAGCAGCCAAGTCCCCTCTTATGGCTACACCTTC. Translation gives CASSQVPSYGYTF.

The V gene is TRBV4-1, the J gene TRBJ2-3, with D tentatively TRBD1 (6 bases). Between the trimmed V and J ends, which lost 3 bases and 5 bases, there was a span of 12 bases. This CDR3 is built from 14 residues. Germline V gene data show CDR1 as MGHRA and CDR2 as YSYEKL. This CDR3 reads CASSHEGVRDTQYF. The CDR3 DNA reads as TGCGCCAGCAGCCACGAGGGGGTGCGAGATACGCAGTATTTT.

This clonotype was counted between two and nine times. The gene calls are TRBV10-3 and TRBJ1-2; no definite D call. CDR3 length: 13 residues. Germline V CDR1 and CDR2: ENHRY, SYGVKD. V was trimmed by 3 bases and J by 4 bases, leaving 9 bases between them. The CDR3: CAISDAGVYGYTF. The CDR3 coding sequence is TGTGCCATCAGTGACGCAGGAGTCTATGGCTACACCTTC.

This rearrangement joins TRBV3-1 to TRBJ1-1, with D unclear. Germline-derived CDR1 and CDR2 are LGHDT and YNNKEL (reference sequence). The CDR3 has 13 amino acids. The V and J ends lost 4 bases and 5 bases respectively, with 11 bases between them. This CDR3 is CASSLEVRTEAFF. The CDR3 DNA reads TGTGCCAGCAGCCTAGAAGTTCGGACTGAAGCTTTCTTT.

The table lists this clonotype with many counts. V gene TRBV4-3 combines with J gene TRBJ2-7; 7 bases fit TRBD2. From germline, CDR1 is LGHNA and CDR2 YSLEER. The CDR3 runs to 15 residues. V trimming: 4 bases; J trimming: 6 bases; junction bases outside the gene matches: 12. CDR3 region: CASSLSGGGVLEQYF. The CDR3 DNA is TGCGCCAGCAGCCTTAGCGGCGGGGGTGTGCTCGAGCAGTACTTC.

This clonotype has more than one count but fewer than ten. The chain combines TRBV28 with TRBJ1-1; tentative D call: TRBD1 (6 bases). V dropped 9 bases and J dropped 3 bases, with 14 bases sitting between them. The CDR3 consists of 13 residues. Germline-derived CDR1 and CDR2 are MDHEN and SYDVKM. CDR3 in amino acids: CASWPTGHTEAFF. CDR3 bases: TGTGCCAGTTGGCCGACAGGCCACACTGAAGCTTTCTTT.

This clonotype was detected only a few times. The chain uses TRBV6-5 and TRBJ1-2, with TRBD1 matching over 7 bases. Germline CDR1 MNHEY, CDR2 SVGAGI. V gave up 5 bases and J gave up 3 bases; unmatched junction bases: 0. The CDR3 loop spans 12 amino acids. The CDR3 is CASSGTDYGYTF. CDR3 coding DNA: TGTGCCAGCAGTGGGACAGACTATGGCTACACCTTC.

This clonotype was picked up a small number of times. The chain has TRBV5-1 and TRBJ2-5; 9 nucleotides match TRBD1. V lost 0 bases, J lost 5 bases, and 5 bases stayed unmatched. There are 15 residues in the CDR3. In germline, CDR1 is SGHRS, CDR2 YFSETQ. Here the CDR3 reads CASSLEDRGWETQYF. Here the CDR3 DNA reads TGCGCCAGCAGCTTGGAGGACAGGGGTTGGGAGACCCAGTACTTC.

This clonotype was seen at least ten times. The chain carries TRBV7-9 and TRBJ1-3, with D uncertain. The V end was cut by 11 bases, the J end by 0 bases, with 20 bases between. CDR1 is SEHNR, CDR2 FQNEAQ, per germline (reference sequence). This CDR3 is built from 16 residues. This CDR3 is CALTPGRSSSGNTIYF. The CDR3, as DNA: TGTGCCCTCACCCCTGGGAGGAGTTCCTCTGGAAACACCATATATTTT.

This clonotype was counted at least ten times. This sequence joins TRBV20-1 and TRBJ2-1; D not certain. The germline V gene encodes CDR1 DFQATT and CDR2 SNEGSKA (reference sequence). V lost 1 base, J lost 0 bases, and 7 bases lay in between. This CDR3 spans 14 amino acids. The CDR3 protein is CSARGGSSYNEQFF. DNA for the CDR3: TGCAGTGCTAGAGGGGGAAGCTCCTACAATGAGCAGTTCTTC.

This clonotype was recorded many times. The rearrangement uses TRBV7-2 and TRBJ2-4; 8 bases match TRBD2. CDR3 length: 16 residues. Losses at the gene ends were 4 bases for V and 6 bases for J; bases not matched to a gene: 11. In germline, CDR1 is SGHTA, CDR2 FQGNSA. CDR3 in amino acids: CASSSTSGRTRNIQYF. Here the CDR3 DNA reads TGTGCCAGCAGCTCCACTAGCGGTAGAACGAGAAACATTCAGTACTTC. Complete variable domain (other parts from reference TRBV7-2 and TRBJ2-4): GAGVSQSPSNKVTEKGKDVELRCDPISGHTALYWYRQSLGQGLEFLIYFQGNSAPDKSGLPSDRFSAERTGGSVSTLTIQRTQQEDSAVYLCASSSTSGRTRNIQYFGAGTRLSVL.